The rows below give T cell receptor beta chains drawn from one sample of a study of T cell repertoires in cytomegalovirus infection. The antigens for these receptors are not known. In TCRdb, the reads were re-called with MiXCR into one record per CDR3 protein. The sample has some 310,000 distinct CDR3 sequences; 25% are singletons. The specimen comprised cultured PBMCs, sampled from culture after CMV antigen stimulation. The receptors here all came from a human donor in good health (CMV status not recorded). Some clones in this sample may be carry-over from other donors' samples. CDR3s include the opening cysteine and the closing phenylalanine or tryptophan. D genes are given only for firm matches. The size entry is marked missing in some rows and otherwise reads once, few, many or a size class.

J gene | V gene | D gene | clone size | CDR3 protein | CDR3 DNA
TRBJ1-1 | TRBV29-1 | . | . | CSVEVGGTEAFF | TGCAGCGTTGAAGTCGGGGGAACTGAAGCTTTCTTT
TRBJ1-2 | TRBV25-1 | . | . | CASSKNYPHGEDGYTF | TGTGCCAGCAGTAAAAACTATCCACACGGGGAGGACGGCTACACCTTC
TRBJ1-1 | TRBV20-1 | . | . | CSARGGKLNTEAFF | TGCAGTGCTAGAGGGGGGAAACTGAACACTGAAGCTTTCTTT
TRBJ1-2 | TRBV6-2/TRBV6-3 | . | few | CASSYSTWDVVANYGYTF | TGTGCCAGCAGTTACTCGACGTGGGATGTCGTGGCTAACTATGGCTACACCTTC
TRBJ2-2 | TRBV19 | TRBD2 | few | CASSLGLAGGSAGELFF | TGTGCCAGTAGTCTGGGACTAGCGGGAGGTTCGGCCGGGGAGCTGTTTTTT
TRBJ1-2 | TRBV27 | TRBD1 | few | CASRDRTGRGYTF | TGTGCCAGCAGGGATCGGACAGGTCGAGGCTACACCTTC
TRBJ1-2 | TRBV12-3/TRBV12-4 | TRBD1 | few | CASTMDRWNYGYTF | TGTGCCAGCACCATGGACAGGTGGAACTATGGCTACACCTTC
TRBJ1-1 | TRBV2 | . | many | CASGGARYFGEAFF | TGTGCCAGCGGGGGGGCCAGGTATTTTGGTGAAGCTTTCTTT
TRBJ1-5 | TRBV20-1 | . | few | CSARGASNQPQHF | TGCAGTGCTAGAGGAGCGAGCAATCAGCCCCAGCATTTT
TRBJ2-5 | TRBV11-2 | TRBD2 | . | CASSPGGLVGKTQYF | TGTGCCAGCAGCCCGGGGGGGCTAGTAGGAAAGACCCAGTACTTC
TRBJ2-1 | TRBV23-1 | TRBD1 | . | CASSPKDRVHEQFF | TGCGCCAGCAGTCCGAAGGACAGGGTCCATGAGCAGTTCTTC
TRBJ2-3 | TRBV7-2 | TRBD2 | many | CASSIGTSGFTDTQYF | TGTGCCAGCAGCATCGGGACTAGCGGCTTCACAGATACGCAGTATTTT
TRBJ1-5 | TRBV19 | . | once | CASSITTVNQPQHF | TGTGCCAGTAGTATAACCACAGTCAATCAGCCCCAGCATTTT
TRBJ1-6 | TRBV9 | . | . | CASSVDGSPLHF | TGTGCCAGCAGCGTAGACGGATCACCCCTCCACTTT
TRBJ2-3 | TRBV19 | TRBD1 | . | CATGDSPFDTQYF | TGTGCCACTGGGGACAGCCCCTTTGATACGCAGTATTTT